This T cell receptor (beta chain) derives from a study of identical twins. Findings and caveats of the study: Possibly, invariant MAIT and iNKT cells partly confounded zero-insertion analyses.

A universal primer site came from template switching; cDNA carried unique molecular identifiers. MiXCR was run by TCRdb on the 5' RACE reads, yielding one entry per CDR3 protein. The sample records roughly 1,500,000 distinct CDR3 sequences, 32% being singletons. With 2 bases removed from V and 4 bases from J, the gap between germline ends came to 12 bases. This CDR3 spans 15 amino acids. Germline V gene lookup returns CDR1 SGHKS and CDR2 YYEKEE (reference sequence). This clonotype occurred a few times. What it recognizes is unknown. The specimen sequenced was cord blood. The V gene is TRBV5-5, the J gene TRBJ1-4; possibly TRBD1 for D (5 bases). This clonotype was sampled from a newborn girl in good health. The CDR3: CASSLGGALNEKLFF. CDR3 DNA sequence: TGTGCCAGCAGCTTAGGAGGGGCGCTTAATGAAAAACTGTTTTTT.